The entry below describes one TCR beta chain. The entry originates in a study of control samples from healthy donors and cancer patients. Produced via immunoSEQ multiplex PCR; TCRdb's table is partial and in-frame only. The sample has approximately 82,000 clones, roughly 86% seen once; the top ten hold 20% to 25%. Germline V gene sequence: CDR1 SNHLY, CDR2 FYNNEI. The CDR3 is 13 amino acids. The V and J ends lost 4 bases and 12 bases respectively, with 19 bases between them. This clonotype was obtained from a man aged 45-65 years in good health. This chain connects TRBV2 to TRBJ2-7, with D maybe TRBD2 (6 bases). What was sequenced was blood. Here the CDR3 DNA reads TGTGCCAGCAGTGTAAACCGGGAGCTGGCTCGGTACGTC. Its protein product is CASSVNRELARYV.